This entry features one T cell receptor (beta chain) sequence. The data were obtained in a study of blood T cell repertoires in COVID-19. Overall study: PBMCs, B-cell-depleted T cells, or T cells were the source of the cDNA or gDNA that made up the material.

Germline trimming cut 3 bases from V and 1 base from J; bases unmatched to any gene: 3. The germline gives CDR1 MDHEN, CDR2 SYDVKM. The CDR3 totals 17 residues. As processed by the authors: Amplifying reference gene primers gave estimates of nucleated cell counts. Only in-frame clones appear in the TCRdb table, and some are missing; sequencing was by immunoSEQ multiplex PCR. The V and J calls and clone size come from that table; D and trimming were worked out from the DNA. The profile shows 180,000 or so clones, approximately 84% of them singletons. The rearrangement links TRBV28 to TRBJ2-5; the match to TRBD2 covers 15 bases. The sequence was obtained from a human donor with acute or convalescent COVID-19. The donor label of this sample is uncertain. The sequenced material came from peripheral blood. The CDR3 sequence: CASSLGTSGRTQETQYF. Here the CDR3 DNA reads TGTGCCAGCAGTTTGGGGACTAGCGGGAGGACCCAAGAGACCCAGTACTTC. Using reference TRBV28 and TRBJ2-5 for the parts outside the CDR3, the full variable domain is DVKVTQSSRYLVKRTGEKVFLECVQDMDHENMFWYRQDPGLGLRLIYFSYDVKMKEKGDIPEGYSVSREKKERFSLILESASTNQTSMYLCASSLGTSGRTQETQYFGPGTRLLVL.